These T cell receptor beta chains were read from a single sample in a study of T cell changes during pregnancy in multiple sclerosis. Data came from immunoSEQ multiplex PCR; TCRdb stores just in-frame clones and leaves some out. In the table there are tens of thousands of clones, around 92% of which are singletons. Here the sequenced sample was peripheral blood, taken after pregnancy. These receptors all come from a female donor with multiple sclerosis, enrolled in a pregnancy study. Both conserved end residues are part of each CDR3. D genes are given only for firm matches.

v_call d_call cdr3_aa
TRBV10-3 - CAISESSTHEQYF
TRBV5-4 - CASSLAFRTDTQYF
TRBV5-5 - CASIGGSSYEQYF
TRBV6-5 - CASMEGGTEAFF
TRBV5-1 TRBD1 CASSPGDSTYTEAFF
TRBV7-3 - CASSLRPGNTEAFF
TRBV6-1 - CASSLLKSFDYGYTF
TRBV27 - CASSLRLSSSYNEQFF
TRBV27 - CASSPPPRIEQFF
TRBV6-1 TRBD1 CASWTGGYSNQPQHF
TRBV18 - CASSSDEGETQYF
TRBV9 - CASSVGGTGNTGELFF
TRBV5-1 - CASSLSGESYEQYF
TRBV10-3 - CAISEPGVRTEAFF
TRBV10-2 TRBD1 CASRTGEETQYF
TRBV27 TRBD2 CASSFSSGETQYF
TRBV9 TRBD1 CASSVGQQETQYF
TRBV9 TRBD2 CASSVAGRAPYNEQFF
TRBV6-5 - CASSYQVNTGELFF
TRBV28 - CASSLSGGELFF
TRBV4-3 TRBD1 CASSQVTGRLDTEAFF
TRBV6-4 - CASRDGLNTEAFF
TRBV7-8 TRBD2 CASSPLSGNAYEQYF
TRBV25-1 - CASSEFGQINYGYTF
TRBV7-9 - CASSPSGSSVMGQPQHF